A selection of T cell receptor beta chains follows, all from one sample in a study of T cells in localized non-small cell lung cancer. This table comes from immunoSEQ multiplex PCR, and its TCRdb copy is limited to in-frame clones, with some not included. The sample includes nearly 35,000 clones, about 91% of them seen just once. The sample was peripheral blood mononuclear cells, taken before any cancer treatment. These receptors came from a female donor over 55 with stage II lung adenocarcinoma. CDR3s include the opening cysteine and the closing phenylalanine or tryptophan. A D gene is named only where the DNA matches it firmly. Not all rows give a size; the values are once, few, many and, for expanded clones, a class.

v_call	d_call	clone_size	j_call	cdr3_aa	cdr3_nt
TRBV2	NA	NA	TRBJ1-4	CASRVQGMSDEKLFF	TGTGCCAGCAGAGTACAGGGAATGAGCGATGAAAAACTGTTTTTT
TRBV18	NA	NA	TRBJ2-2	CASSPPVNRDSGELFF	TGTGCCAGCTCACCACCGGTGAACAGGGATTCCGGGGAGCTGTTTTTT
TRBV28	NA	NA	TRBJ2-7	CASVGVLEQYF	TGTGCCAGTGTAGGGGTACTCGAGCAGTACTTC
TRBV4-3	NA	NA	TRBJ2-7	CASIRGIHPSEQYF	TGCGCCAGCATACGGGGCATCCACCCATCCGAGCAGTACTTC
TRBV6-5	NA	NA	TRBJ1-5	CASRGRGNHQPQHF	TGTGCCAGCCGCGGGAGAGGTAACCATCAGCCCCAGCATTTT
TRBV6-1	NA	few	TRBJ2-5	CASSSQGYQETQYF	TGTGCCAGCAGTTCCCAGGGATACCAAGAGACCCAGTACTTC
TRBV19	NA	NA	TRBJ1-4	CASTPGTANEKLFF	TGTGCCAGTACCCCCGGGACGGCCAATGAAAAACTGTTTTTT
TRBV6-5	NA	once	TRBJ1-1	CASSLPRGTEAFF	TGTGCCAGCAGTCTCCCGAGAGGGACTGAAGCTTTCTTT
TRBV27	NA	once	TRBJ2-2	CASYRTVGELFF	TGTGCCAGTTATAGAACTGTCGGGGAGCTGTTTTTT
TRBV7-2	NA	NA	TRBJ1-3	CASSLGPRGSGNTIYF	TGTGCCAGCAGCTTAGGGCCCCGCGGTTCTGGAAACACCATATATTTT
TRBV27	TRBD1	NA	TRBJ1-2	CASSHGQANYGYTF	TGTGCCAGCAGTCACGGACAGGCAAACTATGGCTACACCTTC
TRBV5-6	NA	NA	TRBJ1-1	CASSLGRGTEAFF	TGTGCCAGCAGCTTGGGGAGAGGAACTGAAGCTTTCTTT
TRBV28	NA	NA	TRBJ2-7	CASRQGPVEQYF	TGTGCCAGCAGACAAGGACCCGTGGAGCAGTACTTC
TRBV9	NA	NA	TRBJ1-4	CASSVAGANEKLFF	TGTGCCAGCAGCGTAGCAGGAGCTAATGAAAAACTGTTTTTT
TRBV6-1	TRBD1	medium-sized	TRBJ1-4	CASNVGQGNEKLFF	TGTGCCAGCAATGTAGGACAGGGGAATGAAAAACTGTTTTTT
TRBV7-3	NA	NA	TRBJ1-5	CASSQQGNQPQHF	TGTGCCAGCAGCCAACAGGGCAATCAGCCCCAGCATTTT
TRBV7-9	NA	NA	TRBJ1-6	CASSLASGVNSPLHF	TGTGCCAGCAGCTTAGCATCGGGGGTGAATTCACCCCTCCACTTT
TRBV23-1	NA	few	TRBJ1-5	CASSPVVDLYNQPQHF	TGCGCCAGCAGTCCGGTGGTGGACCTGTACAATCAGCCCCAGCATTTT
TRBV29-1	TRBD1	NA	TRBJ2-2	CSVVWRTLRDRDLGELFF	TGCAGCGTTGTTTGGCGTACTTTGAGGGACAGGGATTTAGGGGAGCTGTTTTTT
TRBV5-5	NA	NA	TRBJ2-5	CASSLSLLPRVQETQYF	TGTGCCAGCAGCTTGTCACTTCTTCCCCGGGTCCAAGAGACCCAGTACTTC
TRBV9	TRBD1	NA	TRBJ2-7	CASSRDSDYEQYF	TGTGCCAGCAGTCGGGACAGCGACTACGAGCAGTACTTC
TRBV5-1	NA	NA	TRBJ1-1	CASSPLSPGGTEAFF	TGCGCCAGCAGCCCCTTATCACCGGGGGGGACTGAAGCTTTCTTT
TRBV5-6	TRBD1	NA	TRBJ1-4	CASSGTGDGNEKLFF	TGTGCCAGCAGCGGGACAGGGGACGGTAATGAAAAACTGTTTTTT
TRBV7-2	NA	NA	TRBJ2-1	CASSSAGVNNEQFF	TGTGCCAGCAGCTCTGCCGGAGTAAACAATGAGCAGTTCTTC
TRBV5-1	NA	NA	TRBJ2-7	CASSSRPRSEQYF	TGCGCCAGCAGCTCCAGACCCCGGAGCGAGCAGTACTTC
TRBV9	TRBD1	NA	TRBJ1-3	CASRKGQGAENIYF	TGTGCCAGCAGAAAGGGACAGGGGGCGGAAAACATATATTTT
TRBV5-1	TRBD2	NA	TRBJ2-7	CASSSTAGNYEQYF	TGCGCCAGCAGCTCGACAGCGGGGAACTACGAGCAGTACTTC
TRBV28	TRBD1	NA	TRBJ2-5	CASSLDRNSVETQYF	TGTGCCAGCAGTTTGGACAGGAATAGCGTAGAGACCCAGTACTTC
TRBV30	NA	NA	TRBJ2-1	CAWSSGAEQFF	TGTGCCTGGAGTTCCGGCGCCGAGCAGTTCTTC
TRBV30	TRBD1	NA	TRBJ2-3	CAWSDGDRGLPDTQYF	TGTGCCTGGAGTGACGGGGACAGGGGTTTACCAGATACGCAGTATTTT
TRBV5-1	TRBD1	NA	TRBJ1-5	CASSSGTGAFSNQPQHF	TGCGCCAGCAGCTCCGGGACAGGGGCCTTCAGCAATCAGCCCCAGCATTTT
TRBV18	NA	NA	TRBJ2-7	CASSPREIYEQYF	TGTGCCAGCTCACCACGGGAAATCTACGAGCAGTACTTC
TRBV9	TRBD1	NA	TRBJ2-7	CASSVASGTGPEQYF	TGTGCCAGCAGCGTAGCTTCCGGGACAGGGCCCGAGCAGTACTTC
TRBV5-1	TRBD1	once	TRBJ2-1	CASSLYRGSDEQFF	TGCGCCAGCAGCTTGTACAGGGGCTCCGATGAGCAGTTCTTC
TRBV7-2	NA	once	TRBJ2-1	CASSLDQGNEQFF	TGTGCCAGCAGCTTAGATCAGGGCAATGAGCAGTTCTTC
TRBV27	TRBD1	NA	TRBJ2-6	CASSLSGQASGANVLTF	TGTGCCAGCAGTTTATCCGGACAGGCCTCTGGGGCCAACGTCCTGACTTTC
TRBV28	TRBD2	NA	TRBJ2-3	CAISGGARGTDTQYF	TGTGCCATTAGCGGGGGGGCAAGAGGCACAGATACGCAGTATTTT
TRBV4-3	NA	NA	TRBJ2-6	CASSQGGGENVLTF	TGCGCCAGCAGCCAAGGAGGGGGGGAGAACGTCCTGACTTTC
TRBV6-6	TRBD1	once	TRBJ1-2	CASRKPGQLYGYTF	TGTGCCAGCAGAAAGCCGGGACAGCTTTATGGCTACACCTTC
TRBV28	TRBD1	once	TRBJ1-2	CASPTPLGRGQNYGYTF	TGTGCCAGCCCTACTCCCTTGGGCAGGGGGCAGAACTATGGCTACACCTTC
TRBV10-3	TRBD1	NA	TRBJ1-2	CAISPITLGQGKGYTF	TGTGCCATCAGCCCGATCACTCTGGGACAGGGGAAGGGCTACACCTTC
TRBV18	NA	NA	TRBJ2-6	CASSLKQGAWANVLTF	TGTGCCAGCTCACTAAAACAAGGGGCGTGGGCCAACGTCCTGACTTTC
TRBV30	NA	NA	TRBJ1-2	CAWSVRAGANYGYTF	TGTGCCTGGAGTGTACGGGCAGGAGCTAACTATGGCTACACCTTC
TRBV5-8	TRBD2	NA	TRBJ2-2	CASSRTGTTHTGELFF	TGTGCCAGCAGCCGCACCGGGACTACCCACACCGGGGAGCTGTTTTTT
TRBV5-4	NA	NA	TRBJ2-1	CASTLDSLENEQFF	TGTGCCAGCACCTTGGACAGTTTGGAGAATGAGCAGTTCTTC
TRBV2	NA	NA	TRBJ1-1	CASSGGTVEAFF	TGTGCCAGCAGTGGAGGGACCGTTGAAGCTTTCTTT
TRBV28	NA	few	TRBJ2-1	CASSLRARGHEQFF	TGTGCCAGCAGTTTAAGAGCTAGAGGGCATGAGCAGTTCTTC
TRBV7-2	TRBD2	once	TRBJ2-3	CASSLARSGGTDTQYF	TGTGCCAGCAGCTTAGCGCGGAGCGGGGGCACAGATACGCAGTATTTT
TRBV6-6	NA	few	TRBJ2-3	CASSYSDGYTDTQYF	TGTGCCAGCAGTTACTCGGACGGCTACACAGATACGCAGTATTTT
TRBV5-1	NA	NA	TRBJ2-5	CASSLAGGQETQYF	TGCGCCAGCAGCTTGGCCGGAGGACAAGAGACCCAGTACTTC
TRBV28	NA	NA	TRBJ2-2	CASSRAPSTGELFF	TGTGCCAGCAGTAGGGCCCCATCCACCGGGGAGCTGTTTTTT
TRBV9	NA	NA	TRBJ2-5	CASSVATSETQYF	TGTGCCAGCAGCGTAGCTACCTCAGAGACCCAGTACTTC
TRBV10-2	TRBD2	NA	TRBJ2-3	CASRGGLAGATDTQYF	TGCGCCAGCAGAGGGGGACTAGCGGGGGCCACAGATACGCAGTATTTT